This is a list of T cell receptor beta chains from one sample in a study of type 1 regulatory T cells. TCRdb re-analysed the reads in MiXCR, keeping a single row per CDR3 protein. The sample lists some 20,000 distinct CDR3 sequences, over 40% occurring once. The antigens of these receptors remain unknown. Input material: cultured T cells, either the whole culture or a sorted T cell fraction (not recorded which). The receptors originated from a human donor in good health. Both conserved end residues are part of each CDR3. Fields, in order: J gene, D gene, V gene, clone size, CDR3 DNA, CDR3 protein. The D gene is left open where the match is weak. Clone size, where shown, is once, few, many, or a class for clones that have expanded.

TRBJ1-6 | - | TRBV28 | - | TGTGCCAGCAGTCCTAATCAGGGGATTTATAATTCACCCCTCCACTTT | CASSPNQGIYNSPLHF
TRBJ2-2 | - | TRBV20-1 | - | TGCAGTGCTAGAGGCGGGGTACTTCCCGGGGAGCTGTTTTTT | CSARGGVLPGELFF
TRBJ2-6 | TRBD2 | TRBV5-1 | - | TGCGCCAGCAGCCCATGGGGGGGACTCGGCAACTCTGGGGCCAACGTCCTGACTTTC | CASSPWGGLGNSGANVLTF
TRBJ2-4 | TRBD2 | TRBV6-6 | - | TGTGCCAGCAGTGCTCAATCTTCGGGGGGGCGGAACATTCAGTACTTC | CASSAQSSGGRNIQYF
TRBJ2-7 | - | TRBV7-6 | few | TGTGCCAGCAGCCCCCAACCGGGAAAACTTTCCTACGAGCAGTACTTC | CASSPQPGKLSYEQYF
TRBJ1-2 | - | TRBV5-1 | few | TGCGCCAGCAGCTTAACAGGCGTGAACTATGGCTACACCTTC | CASSLTGVNYGYTF
TRBJ2-2 | - | TRBV7-2 | once | TGTGCCAGCAGCTTAGAATGGGGCACCGGGGAGCTGTTTTTT | CASSLEWGTGELFF
TRBJ1-2 | TRBD1 | TRBV18 | - | TGTGCCAGCTCACAAATCGCCGGGACAGGGACACCCTACTCTGGCTACACCTTC | CASSQIAGTGTPYSGYTF
TRBJ2-1 | - | TRBV5-1 | - | TGCGCCAGCAGCTCGGACAGAAACAATGAGCAGTTCTTC | CASSSDRNNEQFF
TRBJ1-2 | TRBD1 | TRBV5-1 | once | TGCGCCAGCAGCTCCGAAACAGGGGGTTATGGCTACACCTTC | CASSSETGGYGYTF
TRBJ1-1 | - | TRBV19 | - | TGTGCCAGTAGCACGACAGTTACTTTGAACACTGAAGCTTTCTTT | CASSTTVTLNTEAFF
TRBJ2-2 | TRBD1 | TRBV9 | - | TGTGCCAGCACTATGGGACAGGGAGGCGTGAACACCGGGGAGCTGTTTTTT | CASTMGQGGVNTGELFF
TRBJ1-1 | - | TRBV18 | - | TGTGCCAGCTCACCTTATCAGGGTCTCACTGAAGCTTTCTTT | CASSPYQGLTEAFF
TRBJ2-3 | TRBD2 | TRBV20-1 | few | TGCAGTGCTAGATCGGCGGTTCGCGGGGGGGCCGGGACGCAGTATTTT | CSARSAVRGGAGTQYF
TRBJ1-1 | TRBD1 | TRBV5-1 | many | TGCGCCAGCAGCCCGCAGGGGGGGATAATGAACACTGAAGCTTTCTTT | CASSPQGGIMNTEAFF
TRBJ2-1 | - | TRBV4-2 | once | TGTGCCAGCAGCCAAGATTTCGGGGGGCGATACAATGAGCAGTTCTTC | CASSQDFGGRYNEQFF
TRBJ1-2 | TRBD1 | TRBV9 | - | TGTGCCAGCAGCGAGGGGACAGGGGGCACCTATGGCTACACCTTC | CASSEGTGGTYGYTF
TRBJ1-4 | - | TRBV7-9 | few | TGTGCCAGCAGCTACGTGGGGCCAAATAATGAAAAACTGTTTTTT | CASSYVGPNNEKLFF
TRBJ2-5 | TRBD2 | TRBV5-4 | - | TGTGCCAGCAGCTTGGACTCGGGGGGAGAGACCCAGTACTTC | CASSLDSGGETQYF
TRBJ1-3 | - | TRBV12-3/TRBV12-4 | - | TGTGCCAGCAGTTTACAAGGTTCTGGAAACACCATATATTTT | CASSLQGSGNTIYF
TRBJ1-6 | - | TRBV12-3/TRBV12-4 | few | TGTGCCAGCACCCGACAAGAAAATTCACCCCTCCACTTT | CASTRQENSPLHF
TRBJ1-3 | - | TRBV3-1 | few | TGTGCCAGCAGCCGGGGGGGGGCCTCTGGAAACACCATATATTTT | CASSRGGASGNTIYF
TRBJ1-2 | TRBD1 | TRBV6-1 | - | TGTGCCAGCAGTTCAGGGGGACAGGGCTCCTATGGCTACACCTTC | CASSSGGQGSYGYTF
TRBJ2-1 | - | TRBV30 | - | TGTGCCTGGAGTGTACAAGTAGCGGATGCGGACAATGAGCAGTTCTTC | CAWSVQVADADNEQFF
TRBJ2-7 | - | TRBV6-6 | - | TGTGCCAGCAGCCGACAGTTCGACTCCTACGAGCAGTACTTC | CASSRQFDSYEQYF